The clone carrying this TCR beta chain was seen a handful of times. These data belong to a study of blood T cells in healthy people across ages. The CDR3 has 15 amino acids. Germline-derived CDR1 and CDR2 are MDHEN and SYDVKM. With V trimmed by 1 base and J by 3 bases, 6 bases remained unmatched. Combining a sample-barcoded 5' primer with a J-beta primer mix, a second PCR ran for about 7 to 12 cycles. A tag from a template-switch adaptor with 12 random nucleotides marked each cDNA molecule. TCRdb re-called the 5' RACE reads through MiXCR, storing one row per CDR3 protein. The sample lists roughly 1.6 million distinct CDR3 sequences, about 35% seen once, with about 11% in the top ten.

The specimen was blood. The TCR sequence derives from a woman younger than 45 in good health. The chain has TRBV28 and TRBJ2-7, with 7 bases aligning to TRBD1. In nucleotides, the CDR3 is TGTGCCAGCAGTTTATTCGGGACAGTTGGCTACGAGCAGTACTTC. This sequence encodes CASSLFGTVGYEQYF.